Below are 24 T cell receptor beta chains sequenced from a single sample in a study of T-cell reconstitution after alpha-beta-depleted transplantation in children. TCRbeta library construction was performed incorporating unique molecular identifiers. TCRdb re-analysed the PCR reads in MiXCR, keeping a single row per CDR3 protein. Among roughly 400,000 distinct CDR3 sequences listed, around 46% were seen once. Material: PBMCs, obtained before TCRalphabeta/CD19-depleted stem cell transplant. All receptors come from a girl aged 2 to 9 with aplastic anemia, due to receive a stem cell transplant.

This clonotype was recorded a few times. CDR3 sequence: CASSLTGLYEQYF. For the CDR3, the DNA is TGTGCCAGCAGCCTGACAGGGCTTTACGAGCAGTACTTC. This chain connects TRBV14 to TRBJ2-7; 7 bases align to TRBD1. The V gene's germline CDR1 is SGHDN and CDR2 FVKESK. The CDR3 has 13 residues. The V segment lost 4 bases and the J segment 4 bases; nucleotides outside the gene matches: 4.

There are many counts of this clonotype. The chain has TRBV12-5 and TRBJ2-3; 7 nucleotides line up with TRBD1. This CDR3 contains 16 residues. Germline CDR1 and CDR2: LGHNT and FRNRAP. V gave up 6 bases and J gave up 0 bases; unmatched junction bases: 9. The CDR3 DNA is TGTGCTAGTGGGCTGGGTCCGGGACAGAGCACAGATACGCAGTATTTT. Protein product: CASGLGPGQSTDTQYF.

V gene TRBV20-1 combines with J gene TRBJ1-1; D not resolved. The CDR3 is made up of 10 amino acids. Germline V gene data show CDR1 as DFQATT and CDR2 as SNEGSKA (reference sequence). V lost 7 bases, J lost 5 bases, and 8 bases lay in between. CDR3 region: CSDDGTEAFF. The CDR3 DNA reads TGCAGTGACGACGGGACTGAAGCTTTCTTT.

V usage is TRBV7-2 and J usage is TRBJ1-1, with no clear D. The V gene lost 1 base and the J gene lost 0 bases, with 15 bases spanning the gap. The CDR3 is 17 amino acids. Germline loops: CDR1 SGHTA, CDR2 FQGNSA. The CDR3 is CASSLDGPYRMNTEAFF. The DNA of the CDR3 is TGTGCCAGCAGCTTAGATGGGCCCTATCGAATGAACACTGAAGCTTTCTTT. Complete variable domain (other parts from reference TRBV7-2 and TRBJ1-1): GAGVSQSPSNKVTEKGKDVELRCDPISGHTALYWYRQSLGQGLEFLIYFQGNSAPDKSGLPSDRFSAERTGGSVSTLTIQRTQQEDSAVYLCASSLDGPYRMNTEAFFGQGTRLTVV.

For the CDR3, the DNA is TGCGCCAGCAGCGCCTTCGGGGTAGGCGTTCTCGAGCAGTACTTC. Translating it yields CASSAFGVGVLEQYF. V and J are TRBV5-1 and TRBJ2-7, with a weak D call TRBD2 (5 bases). In germline, CDR1 is SGHRS, CDR2 YFSETQ. V was trimmed by 4 bases and J by 6 bases, leaving 20 bases between them. The CDR3 has 15 residues. Based on the CDR3 plus reference TRBV5-1 and TRBJ2-7, the full variable domain is KAGVTQTPRYLIKTRGQQVTLSCSPISGHRSVSWYQQTPGQGLQFLFEYFSETQRNKGNFPGRFSGRQFSNSRSEMNVSTLELGDSALYLCASSAFGVGVLEQYFGPGTRLTVT.

The J gene is TRBJ1-5, the V gene TRBV5-1; 8 bases fit TRBD1. V shed 5 bases and J 0 bases; nucleotides not matched to a gene: 13. Germline V gene sequence: CDR1 SGHRS, CDR2 YFSETQ. The CDR3 has 18 amino acids. The CDR3 DNA reads TGCGCCAGCAGACCGAATCGACAGGGGCCCTATAGCAATCAGCCCCAGCATTTT. Protein product: CASRPNRQGPYSNQPQHF. The full variable domain, rest sourced from reference TRBV5-1 and TRBJ1-5, is KAGVTQTPRYLIKTRGQQVTLSCSPISGHRSVSWYQQTPGQGLQFLFEYFSETQRNKGNFPGRFSGRQFSNSRSEMNVSTLELGDSALYLCASRPNRQGPYSNQPQHFGDGTRLSIL.

The chain carries TRBV7-8 and TRBJ2-2; 7 bases are a match to TRBD2. The CDR3 spans 18 residues. Trimming removed 2 bases from V and 5 bases from J; junction bases left unmatched: 14. The germline gives CDR1 SGHVS, CDR2 FQNEAQ. This CDR3 reads CASSLKSPAGVLTGELFF. For the CDR3, the DNA is TGTGCCAGCAGCTTAAAGAGCCCGGCGGGAGTTTTAACCGGGGAGCTGTTTTTT.

CDR3 in amino acids: CATSSLDRVSYEQYF. The CDR3, as DNA: TGTGCCACCAGCAGCCTGGACAGAGTCTCCTACGAGCAGTACTTC. The chain joins TRBV15 to TRBJ2-7; D might be TRBD1 (6 bases). The CDR3 has 15 residues. Germline V CDR1 and CDR2: LNHNV, YYDKDF (reference sequence). V lost 3 bases and J lost 0, with 12 bases in between.

This chain uses TRBV7-9 with TRBJ1-4; TRBD1 aligns across 8 bases. The CDR3 spans 15 residues. V lost 4 bases and J lost 4; bases outside the gene matches: 5. Germline V gene sequence: CDR1 SEHNR, CDR2 FQNEAQ (reference sequence). In DNA, the CDR3 is TGTGCCAGCAGCTCCGGGACAGGCCTTAATGAAAAACTGTTTTTT. This encodes CASSSGTGLNEKLFF. The whole variable domain, filled in from reference TRBV7-9 and TRBJ1-4, reads DTGVSQNPRHKITKRGQNVTFRCDPISEHNRLYWYRQTLGQGPEFLTYFQNEAQLEKSRLLSDRFSAERPKGSFSTLEIQRTEQGDSAMYLCASSSGTGLNEKLFFGSGTQLSVL.

V and J are TRBV5-1 and TRBJ2-1; D remains ambiguous. Germline-derived CDR1 and CDR2 are SGHRS and YFSETQ. There are 13 residues in the CDR3. The ends were cut back, 4 bases at V and 6 bases at J, with 11 bases in the middle. The CDR3 sequence: CASSVDPSNEQFF. As DNA, the CDR3 is TGCGCCAGCAGCGTAGACCCCTCCAATGAGCAGTTCTTC.

The rearrangement joins TRBV7-9 to TRBJ1-1; a possible D gene is TRBD1 (5 bases). V was cut by 5 bases and J by 1 base, with 14 bases left in between. The CDR3 is 15 residues long. Germline assignment: CDR1 SEHNR and CDR2 FQNEAQ (reference sequence). CDR3 protein: CASSEPGRENTEAFF. The CDR3 bases are TGTGCCAGCAGCGAACCGGGACGGGAGAACACTGAAGCTTTCTTT. Using reference TRBV7-9 and TRBJ1-1 for the parts outside the CDR3, the full variable domain is DTGVSQNPRHKITKRGQNVTFRCDPISEHNRLYWYRQTLGQGPEFLTYFQNEAQLEKSRLLSDRFSAERPKGSFSTLEIQRTEQGDSAMYLCASSEPGRENTEAFFGQGTRLTVV.

The chain has TRBV15 and TRBJ2-3; 14 bases agree with TRBD2. CDR3 size: 21 residues. Germline lookup yields CDR1 LNHNV and CDR2 YYDKDF (reference sequence). J lost 6 bases, V lost 0 bases, and 17 bases had no gene match. The CDR3 protein is CATSRDVLSTSRLAGGDTQYF. The CDR3 coding sequence is TGTGCCACCAGCAGAGATGTTCTTTCAACGTCTAGACTAGCGGGAGGGGATACGCAGTATTTT.

This clonotype has more than one count but fewer than ten. J is TRBJ2-3 and V is TRBV7-9; the match to TRBD1 covers 8 bases. Germline lookup yields CDR1 SEHNR and CDR2 FQNEAQ (reference sequence). The CDR3 loop spans 16 amino acids. V gave up 1 base and J gave up 3 bases; unmatched junction bases: 6. CDR3 bases: TGTGCCAGCAGCTTAGGAGTGACAGGGGAGACAGATACGCAGTATTTT. It translates to CASSLGVTGETDTQYF.

CDR3 sequence reads: CSATELNQPQHF. As DNA, the CDR3 is TGCAGTGCGACGGAACTAAATCAGCCCCAGCATTTT. The V and J genes are TRBV20-1 and TRBJ1-5; the D is unclear. The V gene's germline CDR1 is DFQATT and CDR2 SNEGSKA (reference sequence). The CDR3 contains 12 residues. V lost 6 bases and J lost 4, with 10 bases in between.

This clonotype has ten or more counts. This chain joins TRBV7-9 and TRBJ2-5; tentative D call: TRBD2 (5 bases). CDR3 size: 14 residues. V was trimmed by 5 bases and J by 5 bases, leaving 15 bases between them. From germline, CDR1 is SEHNR and CDR2 FQNEAQ (reference sequence). The CDR3 protein is CASSPPVGSETQYF. CDR3 DNA sequence: TGTGCCAGCAGCCCTCCGGTGGGGAGTGAGACCCAGTACTTC.

This clonotype was recorded once. Possible read error: a much larger clone is one base away. The J gene is TRBJ2-7, the V gene TRBV5-1; the D is unclear. From germline, CDR1 is SGHRS and CDR2 YFSETQ. CDR3 length: 11 residues. The CDR3, as DNA: TGCGCCAGCAGCATCAACTACGAGCAGAACTTC. Encoded protein: CASSINYEQNF.

This clonotype was seen repeatedly, ten times or more. The chain recombines TRBV20-1 with TRBJ2-7; 9 bases map to TRBD2. V lost 1 base and J lost 7; bases outside the gene matches: 8. CDR1 DFQATT and CDR2 SNEGSKA come from the germline V gene (reference sequence). The CDR3 has 14 residues. The CDR3 nucleotides are TGCAGTGCTAGAGCCCCTAGCGGGACCCCGGAGCAGTACTTC. This codes for CSARAPSGTPEQYF.

This clonotype turned up a few times. V gene TRBV12-3 or TRBV12-4 combines with J gene TRBJ2-1; TRBD2 matches at 11 bases. V lost 5 bases, J lost 7 bases, and 7 bases stayed unmatched. The CDR3 consists of 15 residues. CDR3 amino acids: CASSASGRPQNEQFF. CDR3 nucleotide sequence: TGTGCCAGCAGTGCTAGCGGGAGGCCGCAGAATGAGCAGTTCTTC.

The V call is TRBV10-2, the J call TRBJ2-1, with 14 bases lining up with TRBD2. Germline CDR1 WSHSY, CDR2 SAAADI. V lost 4 bases to trimming and J lost 0 bases; unmatched junction nucleotides: 2. The CDR3 runs 17 residues. The CDR3 DNA is TGCGCCAGCAGTGTCGGACTAGCGGGAGGCTCCTACAATGAGCAGTTCTTC. Translation gives CASSVGLAGGSYNEQFF.

This clonotype showed up many times. The chain recombines TRBV15 with TRBJ2-7, with 9 bases aligning to TRBD1. CDR3 size: 16 residues. Germline-derived CDR1 and CDR2 are LNHNV and YYDKDF (reference sequence). Trimming cost V 1 base and J 1 base; bases outside gene matches: 5. CDR3 DNA: TGTGCCACCAGCAGAGCCCCCGGGACAGGGTCCTACGAGCAGTACTTC. It encodes CATSRAPGTGSYEQYF.

This clonotype was seen a handful of times. V gene TRBV14 combines with J gene TRBJ1-3; D not certain. Per germline, CDR1 SGHDN and CDR2 FVKESK. The CDR3 is 13 amino acids. Trimming cost V 3 bases and J 4 bases, with 7 bases left between them. For the CDR3, the DNA is TGTGCCAGCAGCCAGCCCGGAGGAAACACCATATATTTT. Translation gives CASSQPGGNTIYF.

Of note for this clonotype: Just one base apart from a much larger clone, this may be a read error. V and J are TRBV12-3 or TRBV12-4 and TRBJ2-7; 10 bases map to TRBD2. V gave up 2 bases and J gave up 6 bases; unmatched junction bases: 1. The CDR3 sequence is 13 residues long. CDR3 sequence: CASSLRLAGEQYF. The CDR3 coding sequence is TGTGCCAGCAGTTTACGACTAGCGGGCGAGCAGTACTTC.

The J gene is TRBJ2-1, the V gene TRBV5-1; possibly TRBD1 for D (6 bases). Germline CDR1 reads SGHRS; CDR2 reads YFSETQ. The V gene lost 3 bases and the J gene lost 6 bases, with 10 bases spanning the gap. The CDR3 has 13 residues. This CDR3 reads CASSSVGANEQFF. The CDR3 nucleotides are TGCGCCAGCAGCTCTGTGGGGGCCAATGAGCAGTTCTTC. Full variable domain (rest looked up from reference TRBV5-1 and TRBJ2-1): KAGVTQTPRYLIKTRGQQVTLSCSPISGHRSVSWYQQTPGQGLQFLFEYFSETQRNKGNFPGRFSGRQFSNSRSEMNVSTLELGDSALYLCASSSVGANEQFFGPGTRLTVL.

This clonotype was recorded once. V and J are TRBV20-1 and TRBJ2-1, with D perhaps TRBD2 (5 bases). CDR3 length: 14 amino acids. Per germline, CDR1 DFQATT and CDR2 SNEGSKA (reference sequence). Trimming stripped 5 bases from V and 4 bases from J, with 15 bases between. This CDR3 is CSAAWTGEYNEQFF. CDR3 DNA sequence: TGCAGTGCTGCGTGGACTGGTGAATACAATGAGCAGTTCTTC.